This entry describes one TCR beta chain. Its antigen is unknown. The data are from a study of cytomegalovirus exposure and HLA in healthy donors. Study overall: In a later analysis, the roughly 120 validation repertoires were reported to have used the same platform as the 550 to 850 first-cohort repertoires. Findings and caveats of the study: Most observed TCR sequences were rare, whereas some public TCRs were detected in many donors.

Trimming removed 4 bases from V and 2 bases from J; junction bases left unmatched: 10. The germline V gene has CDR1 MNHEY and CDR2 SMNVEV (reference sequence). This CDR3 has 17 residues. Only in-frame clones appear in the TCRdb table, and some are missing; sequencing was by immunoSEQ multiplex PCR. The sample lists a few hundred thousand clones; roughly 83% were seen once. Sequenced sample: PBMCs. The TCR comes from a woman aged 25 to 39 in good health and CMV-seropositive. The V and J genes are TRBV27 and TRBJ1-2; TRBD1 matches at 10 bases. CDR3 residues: CASSSHLRQGANYGYTF. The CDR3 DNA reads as TGTGCCAGCAGTTCACATTTGCGACAGGGGGCCAACTATGGCTACACCTTC.